This passage covers 16 T cell receptor beta chains from one sample sequenced in a study of beta chain features in type 1 diabetes. No cognate antigen is known for these TCRs. Study results and caveats: TCRB CDR3s from Type 1 diabetes patients were moderately but significantly shorter in all four CD4+ subsets.

Investigators reverse transcribed all isolated RNA, so they sequenced expressed TCRB transcripts. This table comes from immunoSEQ multiplex PCR, and its TCRdb copy is limited to in-frame clones, with some not included. The sample lists a few hundred thousand clones; 20% to 25% were seen once. Material: naive CD4+ T cells from blood. The source of these receptors is a woman aged 25 to 39 with type 1 diabetes.

Notes on this clone: This CDR3 is also generated by other DNA sequences in the sample. The chain employs TRBV5-1 and TRBJ2-3; 8 bases are a match to TRBD2. V shed 5 bases, J shed 4 bases, and the junction held 3 bases outside the gene matches. The CDR3 is 13 residues long. The germline gives CDR1 SGHRS, CDR2 YFSETQ. The CDR3 DNA follows: TGCGCCAGCAGTCTGGGACTAGCAGATACGCAGTATTTT. It codes for CASSLGLADTQYF.

This clone has only a few counts. This rearrangement joins TRBV23-1 to TRBJ2-7; 10 bases map to TRBD1. TRBV23-1 is given ORF status, its function remaining uncertain. V shed 4 bases, J shed 0 bases, and the junction held 12 bases outside the gene matches. The CDR3 spans 18 residues. CDR3 sequence (DNA): TGCGCCAGCAGTCTCGCTGCCCCGGGACAGGGGAGCTCCTACGAGCAGTACTTC. Translated: CASSLAAPGQGSSYEQYF.

The chain couples TRBV7-3 to TRBJ2-5; tentatively, D is TRBD1 (5 bases). Per germline, CDR1 SGHTA and CDR2 FQGTGA. The CDR3 is 14 amino acids. V was cut by 3 bases and J by 5 bases, with 13 bases left in between. The CDR3 nucleotides are TGTGCCAGCAGCTTGTATGGGGCCCCGGAGACCCAGTACTTC. Amino acids: CASSLYGAPETQYF.

The rearrangement uses TRBV4-1 and TRBJ2-7; D might be TRBD2 (6 bases). The CDR3 contains 15 residues. Trimming took off 4 bases at V and 5 bases at J, with 18 bases between the two ends. CDR1 is MGHRA, CDR2 YSYEKL, per germline. The CDR3 DNA sequence: TGCGCCAGCAGCCGCCTGGGACTGAGTTCCGACGAGCAGTACTTC. This encodes CASSRLGLSSDEQYF.

This clone has a handful of counts. This chain uses TRBV7-9 with TRBJ2-5, with TRBD1 matching 9 bases. V gave up 4 bases and J gave up 4 bases; unmatched junction bases: 7. The CDR3 is 15 residues long. Looked up from germline, CDR1 is SEHNR and CDR2 is FQNEAQ (reference sequence). CDR3 residues: CASSSTGGLRETQYF. The CDR3, as DNA: TGTGCCAGCAGCTCAACAGGGGGCTTACGAGAGACCCAGTACTTC.

The J gene is TRBJ2-1, the V gene TRBV13, with 9 bases identical to TRBD2. V lost 5 bases, J lost 4 bases, and 9 bases stayed unmatched. CDR1 is PRHDT, CDR2 FYEKMQ, per germline (reference sequence). This CDR3 spans 16 amino acids. This chain's CDR3 is CASSPAGLAGYNEQFF. CDR3 nucleotides: TGTGCCAGCAGCCCTGCGGGGCTAGCGGGGTACAATGAGCAGTTCTTC.

The chain uses TRBV28 and TRBJ2-5, with TRBD1 matching 11 bases. The length of the CDR3 is 14 residues. Germline CDR1 MDHEN, CDR2 SYDVKM. Trimming took 5 bases from V and 5 from J; bases not matched to a gene: 4. The CDR3 DNA is TGTGCCAGCAGTGAAGGGACAGGGGGTGAGACCCAGTACTTC. This gives the protein CASSEGTGGETQYF.

The CDR3 spells CASSRPTGSYEQYF. CDR3 nucleotides: TGCGCCAGCAGCCGTCCGACAGGGTCCTACGAGCAGTACTTC. The chain carries TRBV4-1 and TRBJ2-7; 7 nucleotides agree with TRBD1. The V gene's germline CDR1 is MGHRA and CDR2 YSYEKL. The V gene end was trimmed by 4 bases and the J gene end by 1 base; junction bases not matched to a gene: 4. This CDR3 comprises 14 residues.

This clone was found a few times. The chain uses TRBV30 and TRBJ1-1; perhaps TRBD1 as D (6 bases). The CDR3 covers 13 residues. Germline assignment: CDR1 GTSNPN and CDR2 SVGIG (reference sequence). Trimming removed 2 bases from V and 5 bases from J, with 12 bases in between. CDR3 amino acids: CAWSPWGRTEAFF. DNA of the CDR3: TGTGCCTGGAGTCCCTGGGGGCGAACTGAAGCTTTCTTT.

On this clone: This sample includes further DNA sequences coding for the same CDR3. V is TRBV6-5 and J is TRBJ1-2, with D possibly matching TRBD1 (5 bases). The germline gives CDR1 MNHEY, CDR2 SVGAGI. The CDR3 sequence is 13 residues long. V dropped 2 bases and J dropped 4 bases, with 8 bases sitting between them. The CDR3 loop reads CASSYGQSYGYTF. The DNA for the CDR3 is TGTGCCAGCAGTTACGGACAAAGCTATGGCTACACCTTC.

This clone turned up a few times. The chain is built from TRBV4-1 and TRBJ2-3, with unresolved D. The germline V and J ends were trimmed by 4 bases and 3 bases, with 8 bases remaining between them. Germline values: CDR1 MGHRA, CDR2 YSYEKL. This CDR3 has 13 residues. CDR3 sequence: CASSLSETDTQYF. The CDR3 DNA reads as TGCGCCAGCAGCCTCAGCGAGACAGATACGCAGTATTTT.

The rearrangement uses TRBV13 and TRBJ1-1, with 7 bases fitting TRBD1. From germline, CDR1 is PRHDT and CDR2 FYEKMQ (reference sequence). Trimming took 2 bases from V and 1 from J; bases not matched to a gene: 1. The CDR3 is made up of 14 amino acids. CDR3 loop: CASSLQGENTEAFF. The CDR3 DNA sequence: TGTGCCAGCAGCTTACAGGGGGAGAACACTGAAGCTTTCTTT.

This clone was detected only a few times. This chain joins TRBV11-2 and TRBJ1-5; D call uncertain. Germline CDR1 reads SGHAT; CDR2 reads FQNNGV. The CDR3 has 13 residues. V dropped 3 bases and J dropped 6 bases, with 9 bases sitting between them. In nucleotides, the CDR3 is TGTGCCAGCAGCTTGGGCCTGTCTCAGCCCCAGCATTTT. This translates into CASSLGLSQPQHF.

This clone was picked up a small number of times. The sample has other DNA sequences that encode this CDR3 too. The J gene is TRBJ2-3, the V gene TRBV9; weak D call: TRBD2 (6 bases). V lost 4 bases to trimming and J lost 0 bases, with 9 bases between them. The CDR3 extends over 14 amino acids. Germline-derived CDR1 and CDR2 are SGDLS and YYNGEE. DNA for the CDR3: TGTGCCAGCAGCCCGAGCGGGAGCACAGATACGCAGTATTTT. It specifies CASSPSGSTDTQYF.

This clone turned up a few times. V and J are TRBV9 and TRBJ2-1; 7 bases line up with TRBD2. This CDR3 is built from 16 residues. V shed 0 bases, J shed 8 bases, and the junction held 11 bases outside the gene matches. Germline-derived CDR1 and CDR2 are SGDLS and YYNGEE. The CDR3 nucleotides are TGTGCCAGCAGCGTAGGGTCTAGCGGAAGTGGGTATGAGCAGTTCTTC. This sequence encodes CASSVGSSGSGYEQFF.

The rearrangement uses TRBV27 and TRBJ2-4; the D gene is possibly TRBD1 (5 bases). V was trimmed by 8 bases and J by 8 bases, leaving 16 bases between them. Germline CDR1 and CDR2: MNHEY and SMNVEV (reference sequence). The CDR3 extends over 13 amino acids. CDR3 region: CASSDIPRHIQYF. CDR3 DNA sequence: TGTGCCAGCTCGGACATCCCTCGCCACATTCAGTACTTC.